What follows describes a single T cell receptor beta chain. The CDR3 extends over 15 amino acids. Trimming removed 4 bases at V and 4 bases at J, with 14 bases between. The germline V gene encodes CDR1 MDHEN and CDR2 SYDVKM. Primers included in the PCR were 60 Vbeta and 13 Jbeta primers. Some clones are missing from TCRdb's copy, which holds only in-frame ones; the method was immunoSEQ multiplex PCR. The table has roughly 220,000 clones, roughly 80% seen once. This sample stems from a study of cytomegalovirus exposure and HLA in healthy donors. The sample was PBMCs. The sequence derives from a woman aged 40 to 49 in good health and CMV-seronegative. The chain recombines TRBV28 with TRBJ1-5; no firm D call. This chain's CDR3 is CASSSYRHLNQPQHF. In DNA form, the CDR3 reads TGTGCCAGCAGTTCTTACAGACATCTTAATCAGCCCCAGCATTTT. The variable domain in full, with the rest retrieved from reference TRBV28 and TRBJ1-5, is DVKVTQSSRYLVKRTGEKVFLECVQDMDHENMFWYRQDPGLGLRLIYFSYDVKMKEKGDIPEGYSVSREKKERFSLILESASTNQTSMYLCASSSYRHLNQPQHFGDGTRLSIL.